A selection of T cell receptor beta chains follows, all from one sample in a study of Graves' ophthalmopathy and Graves' hyperthyroidism. TCRdb passed the multiplex PCR reads through MiXCR, listing each CDR3 protein once. Among 300,000 to 500,000 distinct CDR3 sequences listed, over 15% were seen once. The sequencing sample was made of peripheral blood. Receptor source: a woman aged 18-29 years with stable Graves' hyperthyroidism. Both conserved end residues are trimmed from each CDR3.

v_gene	j_gene	CDR3aa
TRBV2	TRBJ2-5	ASSGQRGETQY
TRBV11-2	TRBJ2-5	ASSFRTARETQY
TRBV7-2	TRBJ2-5	ASSNSGREETQY
TRBV4-3	TRBJ1-2	ASILDPQGSYGYT
TRBV19	TRBJ1-2	ASSGSDFYGYT
TRBV7-8	TRBJ2-2	ASSLDVMGGTGELF
TRBV29-1	TRBJ2-7	SAREDRASYEQY
TRBV5-1	TRBJ2-7	ASSLDVGRDQRSSYEQY
TRBV12-3/TRBV12-4	TRBJ2-7	ASSLRGEQY
TRBV20-1	TRBJ1-1	SAVDRGRGLDTEAF
TRBV6-1	TRBJ2-2	ASATGADTGELF
TRBV5-1	TRBJ2-4	ASSLASPLAKNIQY
TRBV11-2	TRBJ2-5	ASSLERGPSETQY
TRBV27	TRBJ2-5	ASSPLIEETQY
TRBV6-2/TRBV6-3	TRBJ1-1	ASSDPNPRAF
TRBV7-2	TRBJ2-2	ASSEVQGTGELF
TRBV6-1	TRBJ2-5	ASSEDNLQETQY
TRBV12-3/TRBV12-4	TRBJ2-7	ASSLGGGNEQY
TRBV12-3/TRBV12-4	TRBJ2-6	ASSQGARGSGANVLT
TRBV4-1	TRBJ1-2	ASQVTGYGYT
TRBV12-5	TRBJ1-5	ASGWGGGQPQH
TRBV12-3/TRBV12-4	TRBJ1-5	ASSLVGSSNQPQH
TRBV12-3/TRBV12-4	TRBJ1-1	ASRRGIGTEAF
TRBV7-7	TRBJ1-1	ASISRGSRAF
TRBV7-8	TRBJ1-2	ASSLRGTHYGYT
TRBV28	TRBJ2-2	ASSLPSGELF
TRBV12-3/TRBV12-4	TRBJ2-7	ASSLSEARSYEQY
TRBV6-1	TRBJ1-5	ASSLRSQNQPQH
TRBV19	TRBJ1-1	ASTPRQGTGTEAF
TRBV5-1	TRBJ2-5	ASSPTGTAQETQY
TRBV24-1	TRBJ2-2	ATSDLRQDTGELF
TRBV7-2	TRBJ2-7	ASLWGSGGSYEQY
TRBV7-9	TRBJ1-1	ASSLVLGDGTEAF
TRBV27	TRBJ1-6	ASSLLQGISPLH
TRBV7-9	TRBJ2-4	ASSLAGILLAKNIQY
TRBV6-1	TRBJ2-7	ASRRDNLTPEQY
TRBV7-2	TRBJ1-5	ASSLGGGQGQPQH
TRBV15	TRBJ2-7	ATSRGTGRLYEQY
TRBV20-1	TRBJ2-7	SARDRDRAGYEQY
TRBV6-2/TRBV6-3	TRBJ1-1	ATADGGRYTEAF
TRBV11-1	TRBJ1-2	ASSPTSTPGSDGYA
TRBV9	TRBJ1-5	ASSLTGGEIQPQH
TRBV11-1	TRBJ2-5	ASSKPTAQETQY
TRBV5-4	TRBJ1-2	ASSLSRVSTFGSYGYT
TRBV19	TRBJ1-1	ASTLDTRPNTEAF
TRBV12-3/TRBV12-4	TRBJ1-1	ASSNQGGLGSNTEAF
TRBV7-8	TRBJ1-1	ASSPEGVQVNTEAF
TRBV7-2	TRBJ1-2	ASSGTGNYGYT
TRBV2	TRBJ2-5	ASSSGAVQETQY
TRBV29-1	TRBJ1-1	SGGAVEAF
TRBV7-2	TRBJ1-3	ASSQTGVGNTIY
TRBV5-5	TRBJ2-5	ASSPNGGQETQY
TRBV7-3	TRBJ2-5	ASSSGTGGVETQY
TRBV7-2	TRBJ1-5	ASSFGGTGLQPQH
TRBV11-3	TRBJ1-1	ASSYWGETEAF
TRBV13	TRBJ1-1	ASSPRTGPNTEAF
TRBV6-2/TRBV6-3	TRBJ2-2	ASSYSRQGAGELF
TRBV6-2/TRBV6-3	TRBJ1-1	ASSYSGPQDVRTEAF
TRBV5-1	TRBJ1-2	ASSRTDSSYGYT